This T cell receptor beta chain was observed in a study of T cell responses to AZD1222 COVID-19 vaccine. Study-wide points: The sample set comprised mostly white British donors with more females, and clonal diversity was possibly underestimated. Close to half of spike-specific TCRs reportedly recognize unmutated variant regions. Samples come after the peak T cell response, not at day 14. Spike as a whole was targeted by vaccine-associated CD4 TCRs, dominant at 160-218 and 743-854.

A note on this clone: What it binds is not known.

The germline V gene has CDR1 SGHTA and CDR2 FQGTGA. This CDR3 is built from 15 residues. Losses at the gene ends were 3 bases for V and 9 bases for J; bases not matched to a gene: 6. Libraries were prepared by immunoSEQ multiplex PCR; TCRdb keeps only in-frame clonotypes and omits some of them. The sample contains approximately 130,000 clones, 75% to 90% of which appear only once. The chain carries TRBV7-3 and TRBJ2-1; TRBD2 matches 12 bases. The starting material was peripheral blood, obtained on day 0 of MenACWY control vaccination. The sequence came from an adult in good health. In nucleotides, the CDR3 is TGTGCCAGCAGCTTTAACCTAGCGGGAGGGAGTGAGCAGTTCTTC. Encoded protein: CASSFNLAGGSEQFF.